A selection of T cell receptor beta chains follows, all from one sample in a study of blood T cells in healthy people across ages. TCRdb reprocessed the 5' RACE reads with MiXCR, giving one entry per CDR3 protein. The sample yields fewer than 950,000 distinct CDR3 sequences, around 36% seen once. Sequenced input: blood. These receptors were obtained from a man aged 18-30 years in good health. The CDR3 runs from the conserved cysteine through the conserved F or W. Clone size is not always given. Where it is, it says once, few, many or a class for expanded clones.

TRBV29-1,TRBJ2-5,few,CSVEGGTGTGYETQYF
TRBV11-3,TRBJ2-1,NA,CASSLEWGDYNEQFF
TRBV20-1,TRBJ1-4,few,CSASTGGVGEKLFF
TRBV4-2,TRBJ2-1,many,CASRNGGAREQFF
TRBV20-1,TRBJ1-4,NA,CSARVAGAANEKLFF
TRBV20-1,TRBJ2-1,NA,CSAPIRGRSVNEQFF
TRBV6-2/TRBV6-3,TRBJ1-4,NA,CASSFGSEKLFF
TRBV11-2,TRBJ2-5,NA,CASSDGRGRYQETRYF
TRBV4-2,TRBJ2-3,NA,CASSQDYGLAGGRSTDTQYF
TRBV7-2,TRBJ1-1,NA,CVSSLSLTEAFF
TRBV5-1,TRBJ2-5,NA,CASSFSPRQETQYF
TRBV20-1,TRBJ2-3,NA,CSGGGRGRGDTQYF
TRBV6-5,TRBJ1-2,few,CASSYNTGTGHGGYTF
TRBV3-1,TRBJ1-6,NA,CASSQGTGSSPLHF
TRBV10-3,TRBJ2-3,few,CAIGVQTGGTDTQYF
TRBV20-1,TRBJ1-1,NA,CSAFRQTENTEAFF
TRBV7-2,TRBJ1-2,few,CASSVGITSYGYTF
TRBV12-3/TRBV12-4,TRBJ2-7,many,CASSWTSSYEQYF
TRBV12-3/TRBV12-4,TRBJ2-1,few,CASSRGLDHNEQFF
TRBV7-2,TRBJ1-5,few,CASSSRVTGGGNQPQHF
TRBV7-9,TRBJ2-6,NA,CASSLEGAPSGANVLTF
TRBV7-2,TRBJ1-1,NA,CASSSRGGSEAFF
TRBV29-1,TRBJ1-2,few,CSVELRGGDRSRGYTF
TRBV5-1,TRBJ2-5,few,CASSFGGGSANTKNQETQYF
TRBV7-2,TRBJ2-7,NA,CASSLFQGSSYEQYF
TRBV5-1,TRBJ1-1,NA,CASSFGPEMNTEAFF
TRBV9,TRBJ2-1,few,CASSVLRPQSQGEQFF
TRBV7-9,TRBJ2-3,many,CASSLGRDTQYF
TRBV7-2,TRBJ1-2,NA,CASSLGGGGDGYTF
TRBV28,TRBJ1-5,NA,CASSFARRILIEPQHF
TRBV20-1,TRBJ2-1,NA,CSARLRVEGYYEQFF
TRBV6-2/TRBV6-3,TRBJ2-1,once,CASSPSRSGPGGSYNEQFF